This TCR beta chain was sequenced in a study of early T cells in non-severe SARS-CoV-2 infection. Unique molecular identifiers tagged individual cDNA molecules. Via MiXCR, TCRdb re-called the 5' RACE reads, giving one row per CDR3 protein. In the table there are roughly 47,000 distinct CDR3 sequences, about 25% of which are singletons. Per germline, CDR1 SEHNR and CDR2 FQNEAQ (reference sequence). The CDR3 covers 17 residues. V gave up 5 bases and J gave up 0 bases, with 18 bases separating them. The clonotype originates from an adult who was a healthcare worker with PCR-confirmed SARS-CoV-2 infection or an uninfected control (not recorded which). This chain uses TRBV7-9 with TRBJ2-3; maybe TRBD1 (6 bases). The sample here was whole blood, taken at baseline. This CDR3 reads CASSVDQTGPSTDTQYF. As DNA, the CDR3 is TGTGCCAGCAGCGTAGATCAGACAGGACCGAGCACAGATACGCAGTATTTT.